This T cell receptor beta chain was sequenced in a study of OX40 agonist ivuxolimab in advanced cancers. The CDR3 has 17 residues. CDR1 SGHDN and CDR2 FVKESK come from the germline V gene. V shed 1 base, J shed 2 bases, and the junction held 10 bases outside the gene matches. The sample holds one count of this clone. Autoimmune disease history or systemic immunosuppression excluded patients. Repertoires were generated with immunoSEQ multiplex PCR, while TCRdb's copy carries only in-frame clones and drops some. The sample contains some 17,000 clones, roughly 75% of which appear only once. The clonotype was recovered from an adult with an advanced solid tumor such as melanoma, head and neck, liver or kidney cancer. Material: CD4+ or CD8+ T cells sorted from blood, obtained in a trial of the OX40 agonist ivuxolimab. The gene calls are TRBV14 and TRBJ2-7, with 8 nucleotides matching TRBD1. The CDR3 bases are TGTGCCAGCAGCCAAGCTAACCGGGACAGGACGACCTACGAGCAGTACTTC. Protein sequence: CASSQANRDRTTYEQYF.